Described below is a single T cell receptor (beta chain) sequence and its context. In the source study's methods: Amplification from reference gene primers served as the basis for estimated nucleated cell counts. This table comes from immunoSEQ multiplex PCR, and its TCRdb copy is limited to in-frame clones, with some not included. The D gene and trimming were derived from the DNA, and the V and J assignments and clone size from that table. The table lists more than 250,000 clones, approximately 82% of them singletons. The CDR3 has 15 residues. CDR1 is MNHEY, CDR2 SMNVEV, per germline (reference sequence). Trimming at V came to 8 bases and at J to 1 base, leaving 9 bases not matched to a gene. This record belongs to a study of blood T cell repertoires in COVID-19. Turning to the study itself: Sites across the United States, Italy and Spain contributed samples from acute and convalescent COVID-19. T cells, B-cell-depleted T cells, or PBMCs supplied cDNA or gDNA.

The TCR originated in a woman in her forties or fifties with acute or convalescent COVID-19. Sequenced sample: peripheral blood. The chain couples TRBV27 to TRBJ2-7; the match to TRBD1 covers 9 bases. The CDR3: CASSVRGQGSYEQYF. The CDR3 nucleotides read TGTGCCAGCTCAGTACGGGGACAGGGATCCTACGAGCAGTACTTC.